The rows below give T cell receptor beta chains drawn from one sample of a study of early T cells in non-severe SARS-CoV-2 infection. From the 5' RACE reads, TCRdb called clonotypes with MiXCR, one entry per CDR3 protein. Among 55,000 to 70,000 distinct CDR3 sequences, roughly 5.5% were seen once, and the ten largest hold 6.8%. Sequencing input: whole blood. The source is an adult who was a healthcare worker with PCR-confirmed SARS-CoV-2 infection or an uninfected control (not recorded which). The CDR3 runs from the conserved cysteine through the conserved F or W. A D gene is named only where the DNA matches it firmly. Only some rows state a clone size, as once, few, many or a class for expanded clones.

CASTKGDRAYYGYTF | TGTGCCAGCACAAAGGGGGACAGGGCCTACTATGGCTACACCTTC | NA | TRBJ1-2 | TRBV6-2/TRBV6-3 | TRBD1
CASSPTEYNEQFF | TGTGCCAGCAGCCCAACAGAATACAATGAGCAGTTCTTC | many | TRBJ2-1 | TRBV6-2/TRBV6-3 | NA
CASSVVGGDSEQYF | TGTGCCAGCAGCGTAGTTGGGGGGGACTCCGAGCAGTACTTC | many | TRBJ2-7 | TRBV9 | TRBD2
CAWRAQRVKNEQFF | TGTGCCTGGAGGGCCCAGCGCGTGAAGAATGAGCAGTTCTTC | NA | TRBJ2-1 | TRBV30 | NA
CASSPGAGGFQPQHF | TGTGCCAGCAGCCCTGGCGCAGGGGGGTTCCAGCCCCAGCATTTT | few | TRBJ1-5 | TRBV7-2 | TRBD1
CASRLAGGPGELFF | TGTGCCAGTCGGCTAGCGGGGGGGCCCGGGGAGCTGTTTTTT | NA | TRBJ2-2 | TRBV19 | TRBD2
CASSLIENEKLFF | TGTGCCAGCAGCTTGATAGAGAATGAAAAACTGTTTTTT | NA | TRBJ1-4 | TRBV7-6 | NA
CASRENRGARTGELFF | TGTGCCAGCCGGGAAAACAGGGGGGCGCGCACCGGGGAGCTGTTTTTT | many | TRBJ2-2 | TRBV7-2 | TRBD1
CASSLNSGYNEQFF | TGTGCCAGCAGCTTGAATAGCGGCTACAATGAGCAGTTCTTC | many | TRBJ2-1 | TRBV5-8 | NA
CASSPGSVSYEQYF | TGTGCCAGCAGCCCCGGCTCGGTCTCCTACGAGCAGTACTTC | NA | TRBJ2-7 | TRBV7-9 | NA
CASSQDAQIREQYF | TGTGCCAGCAGCCAAGATGCGCAGATTCGCGAGCAGTACTTC | many | TRBJ2-7 | TRBV3-1 | NA
CASSLYRDPRTSGTGELFF | TGTGCCAGCAGCTTATATCGAGACCCCCGGACTAGCGGCACCGGGGAGCTGTTTTTT | many | TRBJ2-2 | TRBV11-2 | TRBD2
CASSLEVGLYF | TGTGCCAGCAGCTTGGAGGTGGGCCTATACTTC | few | TRBJ2-7 | TRBV7-8 | NA
CASSLLKGGSPYEQYF | TGTGCCAGCAGCCTATTGAAGGGGGGGAGTCCCTACGAGCAGTACTTC | NA | TRBJ2-7 | TRBV7-9 | NA
CASSNGQVYGYTF | TGTGCCAGCAGCAATGGACAGGTCTATGGCTACACCTTC | few | TRBJ1-2 | TRBV5-4 | TRBD1
CSARDLRLAWNEQFF | TGCAGTGCTAGAGATTTGAGACTAGCGTGGAATGAGCAGTTCTTC | few | TRBJ2-1 | TRBV20-1 | TRBD2
CSARVRASAGYQPQHF | TGCAGTGCTAGGGTGCGGGCCTCCGCAGGGTACCAGCCCCAGCATTTT | many | TRBJ1-5 | TRBV20-1 | NA
CASSSSGANVLTF | TGTGCCAGCAGTTCTTCTGGGGCCAACGTCCTGACTTTC | many | TRBJ2-6 | TRBV12-3/TRBV12-4 | NA
CAGRGSSKNIQYF | TGTGCCGGTAGGGGATCGAGCAAAAACATTCAGTACTTC | many | TRBJ2-4 | TRBV30 | NA
CASRGAIWGIGEQYF | TGTGCCAGCAGGGGGGCCATATGGGGTATCGGCGAGCAGTACTTC | NA | TRBJ2-7 | TRBV12-3/TRBV12-4 | NA
CSASAPGLVDLGEQFF | TGCAGTGCTTCGGCCCCGGGACTAGTCGATCTCGGGGAGCAGTTCTTC | many | TRBJ2-1 | TRBV20-1 | TRBD2
CASSLETATYNEQFF | TGTGCCAGCAGCTTGGAGACAGCCACCTACAATGAGCAGTTCTTC | NA | TRBJ2-1 | TRBV7-2 | NA
CASSHTPGDRVSIVDSPLHF | TGTGCCAGCAGTCATACCCCGGGGGACAGGGTTTCGATCGTTGATTCACCCCTCCACTTT | many | TRBJ1-6 | TRBV6-5 | TRBD1
CATTGGTQYF | TGTGCCACCACGGGGGGTACGCAGTATTTT | NA | TRBJ2-3 | TRBV25-1 | TRBD2
CASNDGLGYSYNEQFF | TGTGCCAGTAATGACGGCCTTGGCTACTCCTACAATGAGCAGTTCTTC | many | TRBJ2-1 | TRBV19 | NA
CASSPFGTGGYEQYF | TGTGCCAGCAGCCCCTTTGGGACAGGGGGCTACGAGCAGTACTTC | many | TRBJ2-7 | TRBV9 | TRBD1
CASSLVWTSGRPWSSYEQYF | TGTGCCAGCAGTTTAGTCTGGACTAGCGGGAGACCTTGGAGCTCCTACGAGCAGTACTTC | NA | TRBJ2-7 | TRBV12-3/TRBV12-4 | TRBD2
CASSQDPQAGEQYF | TGTGCCAGCAGCCAAGACCCCCAGGCCGGCGAGCAGTACTTC | many | TRBJ2-7 | TRBV3-1 | NA
CASSLTGFNEKLFF | TGTGCCAGCAGTTTGACAGGGTTTAATGAAAAACTGTTTTTT | NA | TRBJ1-4 | TRBV2 | TRBD1
CASSFSPWTVNTEAFF | TGTGCCAGCAGCTTTTCCCCCTGGACAGTGAACACTGAAGCTTTCTTT | few | TRBJ1-1 | TRBV7-9 | NA
CASSPHHDGTQYF | TGTGCCAGCAGCCCCCACCACGATGGGACCCAGTACTTC | many | TRBJ2-5 | TRBV7-2 | NA